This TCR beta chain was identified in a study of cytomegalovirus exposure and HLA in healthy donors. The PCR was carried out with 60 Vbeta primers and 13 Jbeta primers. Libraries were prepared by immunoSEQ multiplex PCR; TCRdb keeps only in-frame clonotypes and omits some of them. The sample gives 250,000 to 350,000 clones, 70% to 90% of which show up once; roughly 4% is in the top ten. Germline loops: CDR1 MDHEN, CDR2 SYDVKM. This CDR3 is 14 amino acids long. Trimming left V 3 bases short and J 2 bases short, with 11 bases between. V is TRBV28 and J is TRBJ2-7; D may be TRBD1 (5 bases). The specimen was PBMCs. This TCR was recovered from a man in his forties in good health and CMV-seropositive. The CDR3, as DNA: TGTGCCAGCAGTTTCCTGGACACCACCTACGAGCAGTACTTC. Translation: CASSFLDTTYEQYF.